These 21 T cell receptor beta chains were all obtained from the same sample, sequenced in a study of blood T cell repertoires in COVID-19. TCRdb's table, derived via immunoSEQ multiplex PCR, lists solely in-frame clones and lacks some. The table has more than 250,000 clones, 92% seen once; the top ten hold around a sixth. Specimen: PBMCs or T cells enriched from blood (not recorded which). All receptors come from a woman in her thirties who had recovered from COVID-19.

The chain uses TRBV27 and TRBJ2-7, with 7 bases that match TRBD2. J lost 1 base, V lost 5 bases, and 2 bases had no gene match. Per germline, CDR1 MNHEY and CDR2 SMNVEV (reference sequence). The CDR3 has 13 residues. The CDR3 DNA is TGTGCCAGCAGTATAGCGGGTTCCTACGAGCAGTACTTC. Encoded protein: CASSIAGSYEQYF.

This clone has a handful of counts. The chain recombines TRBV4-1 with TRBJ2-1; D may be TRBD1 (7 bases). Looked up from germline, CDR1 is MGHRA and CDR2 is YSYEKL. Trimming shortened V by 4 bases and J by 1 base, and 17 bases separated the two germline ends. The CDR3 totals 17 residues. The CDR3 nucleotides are TGCGCCAGCAGCCGGGACCGACAGGGAGGTTCCTACAATGAGCAGTTCTTC. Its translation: CASSRDRQGGSYNEQFF.

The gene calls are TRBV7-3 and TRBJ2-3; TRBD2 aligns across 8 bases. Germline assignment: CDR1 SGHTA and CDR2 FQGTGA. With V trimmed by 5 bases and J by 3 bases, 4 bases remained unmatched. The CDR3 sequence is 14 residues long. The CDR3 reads CASSQRERTDTQYF. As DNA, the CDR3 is TGTGCCAGCAGCCAGCGGGAGAGAACAGATACGCAGTATTTT. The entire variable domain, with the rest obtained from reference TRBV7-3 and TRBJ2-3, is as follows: GAGVSQTPSNKVTEKGKYVELRCDPISGHTALYWYRQSLGQGPEFLIYFQGTGAADDSGLPNDRFFAVRPEGSVSTLKIQRTERGDSAVYLCASSQRERTDTQYFGPGTRLTVL.

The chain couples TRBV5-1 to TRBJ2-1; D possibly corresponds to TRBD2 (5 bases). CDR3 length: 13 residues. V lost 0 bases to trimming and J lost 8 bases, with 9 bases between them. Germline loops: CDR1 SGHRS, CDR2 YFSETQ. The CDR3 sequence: CASSLVLADEQFF. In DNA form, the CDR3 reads TGCGCCAGCAGCTTGGTTCTAGCTGATGAGCAGTTCTTC.

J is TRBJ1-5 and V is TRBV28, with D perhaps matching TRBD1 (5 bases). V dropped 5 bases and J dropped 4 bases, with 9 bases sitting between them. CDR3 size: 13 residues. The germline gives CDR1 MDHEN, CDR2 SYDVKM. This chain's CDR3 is CASSREGNQPQHF. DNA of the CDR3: TGTGCCAGCAGTCGGGAGGGGAATCAGCCCCAGCATTTT.

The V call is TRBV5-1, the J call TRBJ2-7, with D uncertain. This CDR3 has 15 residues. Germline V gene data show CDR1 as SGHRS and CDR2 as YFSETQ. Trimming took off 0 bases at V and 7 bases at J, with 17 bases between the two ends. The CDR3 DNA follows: TGCGCCAGCAGCTTGGCCGTCAGTCCCCCAGGAGAGCAGTACTTC. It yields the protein CASSLAVSPPGEQYF.

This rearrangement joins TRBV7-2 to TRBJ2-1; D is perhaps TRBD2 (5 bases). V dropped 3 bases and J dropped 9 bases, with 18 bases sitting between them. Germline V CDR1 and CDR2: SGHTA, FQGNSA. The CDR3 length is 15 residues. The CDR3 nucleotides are TGTGCCAGCAGCTTCGGTAGCGCGGTCGAGGGTGAGCAGTTCTTC. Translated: CASSFGSAVEGEQFF.

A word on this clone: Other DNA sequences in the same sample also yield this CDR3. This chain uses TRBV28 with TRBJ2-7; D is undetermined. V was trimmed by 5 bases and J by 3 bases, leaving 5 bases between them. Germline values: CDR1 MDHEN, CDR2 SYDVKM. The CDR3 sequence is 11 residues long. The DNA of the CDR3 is TGTGCCAGCAGTCCCCTCTACGAGCAGTACTTC. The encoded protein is CASSPLYEQYF.

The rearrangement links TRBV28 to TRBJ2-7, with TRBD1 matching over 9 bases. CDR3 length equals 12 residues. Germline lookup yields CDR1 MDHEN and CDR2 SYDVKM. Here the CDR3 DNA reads TGTGCTCTGGGACAGGGAAAACGAGAGCAGTACTTC. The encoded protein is CALGQGKREQYF.

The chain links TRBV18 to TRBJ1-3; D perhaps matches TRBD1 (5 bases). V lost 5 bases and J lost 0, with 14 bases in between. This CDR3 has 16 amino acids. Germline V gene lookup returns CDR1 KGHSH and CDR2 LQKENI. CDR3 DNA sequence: TGTGCCAGCTCAGCCTCGAAGGGGTCCTCTGGAAACACCATATATTTT. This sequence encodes CASSASKGSSGNTIYF.

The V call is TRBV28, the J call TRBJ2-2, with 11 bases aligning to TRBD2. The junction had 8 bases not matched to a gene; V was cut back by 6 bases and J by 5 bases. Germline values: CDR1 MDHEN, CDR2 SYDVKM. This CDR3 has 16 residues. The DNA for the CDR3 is TGTGCCAGCAGCACACCATCTAGCGGGAGGACCGGGGAGCTGTTTTTT. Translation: CASSTPSSGRTGELFF.

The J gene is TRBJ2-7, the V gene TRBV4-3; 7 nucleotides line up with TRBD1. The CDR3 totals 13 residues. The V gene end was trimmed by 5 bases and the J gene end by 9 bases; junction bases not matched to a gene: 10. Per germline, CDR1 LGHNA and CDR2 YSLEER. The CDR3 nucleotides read TGCGCCAGCAGCGCGACAGGGACCCTCGGGCAGTACTTC. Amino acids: CASSATGTLGQYF.

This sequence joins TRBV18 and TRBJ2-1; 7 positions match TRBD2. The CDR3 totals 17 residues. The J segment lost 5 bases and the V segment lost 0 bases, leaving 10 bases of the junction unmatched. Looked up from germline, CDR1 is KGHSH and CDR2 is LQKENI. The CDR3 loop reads CASSPPVMGGSNNEQFF. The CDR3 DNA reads TGTGCCAGCTCACCACCGGTGATGGGGGGGTCAAACAATGAGCAGTTCTTC.

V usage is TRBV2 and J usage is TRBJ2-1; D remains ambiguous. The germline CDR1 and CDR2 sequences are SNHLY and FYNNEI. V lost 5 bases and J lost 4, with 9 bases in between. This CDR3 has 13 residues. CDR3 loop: CASSSGWYNEQFF. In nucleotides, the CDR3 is TGTGCCAGCAGTTCGGGTTGGTACAATGAGCAGTTCTTC.

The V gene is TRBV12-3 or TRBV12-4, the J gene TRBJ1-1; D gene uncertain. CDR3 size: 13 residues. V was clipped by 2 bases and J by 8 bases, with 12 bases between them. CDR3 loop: CASSLYEVLEAFF. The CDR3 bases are TGTGCCAGCAGTTTATACGAGGTTTTGGAAGCTTTCTTT.

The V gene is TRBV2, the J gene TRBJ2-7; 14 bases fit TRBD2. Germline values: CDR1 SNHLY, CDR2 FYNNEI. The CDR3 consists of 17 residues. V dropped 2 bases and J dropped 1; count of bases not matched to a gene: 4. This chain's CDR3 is CASSESGTSGGSYEQYF. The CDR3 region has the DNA TGTGCCAGCAGTGAATCGGGGACTAGCGGGGGATCCTACGAGCAGTACTTC.

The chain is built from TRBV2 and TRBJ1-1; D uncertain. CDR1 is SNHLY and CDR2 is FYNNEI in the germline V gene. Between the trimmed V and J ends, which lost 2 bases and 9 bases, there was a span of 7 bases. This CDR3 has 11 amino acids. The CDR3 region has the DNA TGTGCCAGCAGTGAATTACAGCAAGCTTTCTTT. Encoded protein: CASSELQQAFF.

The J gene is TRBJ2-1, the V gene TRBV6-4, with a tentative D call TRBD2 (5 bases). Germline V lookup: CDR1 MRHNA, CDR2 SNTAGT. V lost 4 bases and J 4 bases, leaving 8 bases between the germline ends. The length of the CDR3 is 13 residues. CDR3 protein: CASSVGRYNEQFF. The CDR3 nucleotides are TGTGCCAGCAGTGTGGGGAGATACAATGAGCAGTTCTTC.

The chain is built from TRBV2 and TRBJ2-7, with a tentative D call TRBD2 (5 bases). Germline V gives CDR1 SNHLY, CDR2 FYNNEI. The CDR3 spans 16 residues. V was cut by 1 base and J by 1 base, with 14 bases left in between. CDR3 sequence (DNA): TGTGCCAGCAGTGAAGACTCACTGGACTTTTCCTACGAGCAGTACTTC. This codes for CASSEDSLDFSYEQYF.

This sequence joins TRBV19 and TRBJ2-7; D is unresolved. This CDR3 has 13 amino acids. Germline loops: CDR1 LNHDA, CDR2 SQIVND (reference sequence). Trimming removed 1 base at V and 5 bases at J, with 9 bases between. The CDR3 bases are TGTGCCAGTAGTATAGCTGGGCGCGACGAGCAGTACTTC. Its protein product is CASSIAGRDEQYF.

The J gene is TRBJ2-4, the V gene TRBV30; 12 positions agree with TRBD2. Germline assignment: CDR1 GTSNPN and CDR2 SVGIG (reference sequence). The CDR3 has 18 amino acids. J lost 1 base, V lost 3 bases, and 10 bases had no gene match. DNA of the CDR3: TGTGCCTGGAGACAAGGACTAGCGGGGCCCTTGGCCAAAAACATTCAGTACTTC. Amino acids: CAWRQGLAGPLAKNIQYF.